This T cell receptor (beta chain) appears in the sequencing data of a study of blood T cell repertoires in COVID-19. Method: immunoSEQ multiplex PCR; TCRdb's copy keeps in-frame clones and lacks some. Among approximately 230,000 clones, about 90% were seen once, and the ten largest hold around 6%. Germline V gives CDR1 MNHEY, CDR2 SVGEGT. The junction had 11 bases not matched to a gene; V was cut back by 4 bases and J by 1 base. This CDR3 is 17 amino acids long. What was sequenced was PBMCs or T cells enriched from blood (not recorded which). The chain carries TRBV6-2 or TRBV6-3 and TRBJ1-1, with 8 nucleotides matching TRBD1. The receptor was isolated from a woman aged 25 to 45 with acute COVID-19. The CDR3 sequence is CASSFGTGGRWNTEAFF. The CDR3 coding sequence is TGTGCCAGCAGTTTTGGGACAGGAGGGAGGTGGAACACTGAAGCTTTCTTT.